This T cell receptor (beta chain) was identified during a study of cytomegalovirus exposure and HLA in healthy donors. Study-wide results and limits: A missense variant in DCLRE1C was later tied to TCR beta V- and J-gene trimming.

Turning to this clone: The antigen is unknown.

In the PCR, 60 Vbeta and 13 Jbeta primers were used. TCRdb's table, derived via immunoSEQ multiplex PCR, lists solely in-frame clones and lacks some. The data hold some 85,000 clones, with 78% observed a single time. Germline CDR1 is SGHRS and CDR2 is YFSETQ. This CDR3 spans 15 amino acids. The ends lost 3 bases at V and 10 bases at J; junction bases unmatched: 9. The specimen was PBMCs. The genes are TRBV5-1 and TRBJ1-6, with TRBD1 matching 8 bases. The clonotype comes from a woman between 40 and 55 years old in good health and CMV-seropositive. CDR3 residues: CASSYHRGTESPLHF. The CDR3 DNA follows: TGCGCCAGCAGCTATCACAGGGGGACGGAATCACCCCTCCACTTT.